Presented here are 20 T cell receptor beta chains from one specimen sequenced in a study of high-grade serous ovarian cancer treatment subgroups (dated by TCRdb to the early 2020s). Library creation used the immunoSEQ multiplex PCR assay. TCRdb took over this immuneACCESS table, retaining in-frame rearrangements with V and J assigned. Such tables are incomplete; in checked studies, under half of the missing clones stem from an unresolved V gene, and the remainder is unexplained. For this sample there are about 4,900 clones; 60% to 75% appear just once. The ten most abundant clones make up about 10% of the sample. Tumor samples were collected prior to definitive surgery or chemotherapy. Source material: tumor tissue. These receptors all stem from a human donor with high-grade serous ovarian cancer.

This clone was seen more than once but under ten times. V is TRBV30 and J is TRBJ1-6, with 10 nucleotides matching TRBD1. J gave up 9 bases and V 1 base, and 3 bases lay outside the gene matches. The CDR3 runs 14 residues. Germline V gene sequence: CDR1 GTSNPN, CDR2 SVGIG (reference sequence). CDR3 nucleotide sequence: TGTGCCTGGAGTGAGGGACAGGGGAGTTCACCCCTCCACTTT. Its translation: CAWSEGQGSSPLHF.

CDR3 sequence reads: CASSYSRQNEQYV. In DNA, the CDR3 is TGTGCCAGCAGTTATTCTAGGCAGAACGAGCAGTACGTC. The chain combines TRBV6-5 with TRBJ2-7, with D hard to call. CDR1 and CDR2 (germline): MNHEY, SVGAGI. V lost 3 bases and J 5 bases, leaving 11 bases between the germline ends. The CDR3 covers 13 residues.

The rearrangement joins TRBV7-2 to TRBJ2-5, with TRBD2 as a possible D gene (7 bases). Germline V gene sequence: CDR1 SGHTA, CDR2 FQGNSA. This CDR3 comprises 15 residues. Trimming removed 3 bases at V and 4 bases at J, with 15 bases between. The CDR3 sequence is CASSFWGASGETQYF. For the CDR3, the DNA is TGTGCCAGCAGCTTCTGGGGGGCTAGCGGAGAGACCCAGTACTTC.

The genes are TRBV15 and TRBJ2-1; weak D call: TRBD2 (5 bases). The CDR3 spans 16 residues. The germline gives CDR1 LNHNV, CDR2 YYDKDF (reference sequence). The germline V and J ends were trimmed by 5 bases and 3 bases, with 17 bases remaining between them. The DNA for the CDR3 is TGTGCCACCAGCCGGCTAGCCAGACATCTCTACAATGAGCAGTTCTTC. Its translation is CATSRLARHLYNEQFF.

This clone turned up a few times. V is TRBV19 and J is TRBJ2-1, with TRBD2 matching 8 bases. From germline, CDR1 is LNHDA and CDR2 SQIVND (reference sequence). There are 16 residues in the CDR3. With 7 bases clipped from V and 8 bases from J, the junction kept 16 bases outside the gene matches. This CDR3 is CASTPTRGGRIYEQFF. The CDR3 nucleotides are TGTGCCAGTACCCCCACCCGGGGGGGCCGAATTTATGAGCAGTTCTTC.

The chain joins TRBV19 to TRBJ2-2, with D perhaps matching TRBD2 (5 bases). The CDR3 extends over 17 amino acids. CDR1 and CDR2 from the germline V gene are LNHDA and SQIVND (reference sequence). The ends were cut back, 6 bases at V and 2 bases at J, with 19 bases in the middle. The chain's CDR3 is CASSLHRGRVNTGELFF. The CDR3 DNA reads as TGTGCCAGTAGCCTCCACCGGGGTCGTGTCAACACCGGGGAGCTGTTTTTT.

By its share, this clone is medium-sized. The rearrangement uses TRBV5-1 and TRBJ1-2; no clear D. The CDR3 length is 11 residues. The germline V gene encodes CDR1 SGHRS and CDR2 YFSETQ. With 8 bases removed from V and 4 bases from J, the gap between germline ends came to 9 bases. The CDR3 DNA follows: TGCGCCAGTGGACCGTTCTATGGCTACACCTTC. This gives the protein CASGPFYGYTF.

This clone was counted between two and nine times. The rearrangement joins TRBV29-1 to TRBJ1-1; perhaps TRBD1 as D (5 bases). Germline loops: CDR1 SQVTM, CDR2 ANQGSEA. The CDR3 has 15 amino acids. Trimming removed 6 bases at V and 5 bases at J, with 22 bases between. The CDR3, as DNA: TGCAGCGTCGGCGCAGCGGGGGGGGGTATAACTGAAGCTTTCTTT. Translated: CSVGAAGGGITEAFF.

The genes are TRBV18 and TRBJ2-7; maybe TRBD2 (6 bases). The CDR3 consists of 13 residues. Trimming stripped 3 bases from V and 7 bases from J, with 13 bases between. The V gene's germline CDR1 is KGHSH and CDR2 LQKENI. This CDR3 is CASSPRGEGEQYV. The CDR3 DNA is TGTGCCAGCTCACCGCGGGGAGAGGGGGAGCAGTACGTC.

This sequence joins TRBV6-1 and TRBJ1-5; D uncertain. The germline CDR1 and CDR2 sequences are MNHNS and SASEGT. The CDR3 totals 14 residues. Trimming removed 7 bases at V and 5 bases at J, with 15 bases between. In nucleotides, the CDR3 is TGTGCCAGCAATTGGGCCGCTGGGGATCAGCCCCAGCATTTT. This gives the protein CASNWAAGDQPQHF.

V and J are TRBV5-6 and TRBJ1-2; no definite D call. Germline values: CDR1 SGHDT, CDR2 YYEEEE. V was shortened by 5 bases and J by 4 bases, with 18 bases between the two germline ends. The CDR3 has 15 residues. The CDR3 sequence is CASSHHREGGYGYTF. The CDR3 DNA reads as TGTGCCAGCAGTCACCATCGGGAGGGAGGCTATGGCTACACCTTC. The variable domain in full, with the rest retrieved from reference TRBV5-6 and TRBJ1-2, is DAGVTQSPTHLIKTRGQQVTLRCSPKSGHDTVSWYQQALGQGPQFIFQYYEEEERQRGNFPDRFSGHQFPNYSSELNVNALLLGDSALYLCASSHHREGGYGYTFGSGTRLTVV.

This rearrangement joins TRBV6-5 to TRBJ2-2; D is ambiguous. Germline V lookup: CDR1 MNHEY, CDR2 SVGAGI. The CDR3 spans 13 residues. Between the trimmed V and J ends, which lost 5 bases and 6 bases, there was a span of 10 bases. DNA for the CDR3: TGTGCCAGCAGTCTAAGGGTCCCCGGGGAGCTGTTTTTT. It translates to CASSLRVPGELFF.

The CDR3 bases are TGTGCCAGCAGTCCACAGGAGAGCCCTGAAGCTTTCTTT. Translating it yields CASSPQESPEAFF. The gene calls are TRBV6-6 and TRBJ1-1, with D perhaps TRBD1 (5 bases). Trimming took off 5 bases at V and 6 bases at J, with 13 bases between the two ends. The CDR3 has 13 amino acids. The germline gives CDR1 MNHNY, CDR2 SVGAGI (reference sequence).

V and J are TRBV11-2 and TRBJ2-5; 8 bases match TRBD1. The germline CDR1 and CDR2 sequences are SGHAT and FQNNGV. The CDR3 length is 13 residues. Trimming at V came to 5 bases and at J to 4 bases, leaving 3 bases not matched to a gene. The CDR3 region has the DNA TGTGCCAGCAGCGTAACAGGGGGAGAGACCCAGTACTTC. Protein product: CASSVTGGETQYF. Based on the CDR3 plus reference TRBV11-2 and TRBJ2-5, the full variable domain is EAGVAQSPRYKIIEKRQSVAFWCNPISGHATLYWYQQILGQGPKLLIQFQNNGVVDDSQLPKDRFSAERLKGVDSTLKIQPAKLEDSAVYLCASSVTGGETQYFGPGTRLLVL.

A few counts support this clone. This sequence joins TRBV6-6 and TRBJ1-2; possible D gene TRBD1, 6 bases. Trimming left V 6 bases short and J 11 bases short, with 16 bases between. This CDR3 has 12 residues. CDR1 MNHNY and CDR2 SVGAGI come from the germline V gene (reference sequence). The CDR3 protein is CASRDSRGRYTF. CDR3 sequence (DNA): TGTGCCAGCAGGGACAGTCGGGGAAGGTACACCTTC.

This rearrangement joins TRBV9 to TRBJ2-3; D is unclear. V lost 0 bases and J 5 bases, leaving 7 bases between the germline ends. The CDR3 consists of 13 residues. CDR1 is SGDLS and CDR2 is YYNGEE in the germline V gene. As DNA, the CDR3 is TGTGCCAGCAGCGTAGACTGGAAAGATACGCAGTATTTT. It codes for CASSVDWKDTQYF.

This clone counts as large. The chain links TRBV11-1 to TRBJ1-1; perhaps TRBD1 as D (5 bases). Germline lookup yields CDR1 SGHAT and CDR2 FQDESV (reference sequence). The CDR3 runs 13 residues. V lost 5 bases and J lost 4, with 11 bases in between. CDR3 sequence: CASSVGRLTEAFF. CDR3 nucleotides: TGTGCCAGCAGCGTGGGACGCCTCACTGAAGCTTTCTTT.

The J gene is TRBJ2-5, the V gene TRBV7-2, with no clear D. V lost 3 bases and J lost 4, with 15 bases in between. The CDR3 is made up of 15 amino acids. Germline V CDR1 and CDR2: SGHTA, FQGNSA. The CDR3 protein is CASSFSSGWGETQYF. The CDR3 nucleotides are TGTGCCAGCAGCTTCTCATCTGGGTGGGGAGAGACCCAGTACTTC.

V and J are TRBV29-1 and TRBJ1-2; 10 bases agree with TRBD1. Germline CDR1 is SQVTM and CDR2 is ANQGSEA. CDR3 size: 14 residues. After removal of 5 bases from V and 8 bases from J, the junction contained 11 bases not matched to a gene. In DNA form, the CDR3 reads TGCAGCGTTTGGGACAGGGGCCTTGAGTTCGGCTACACCTTC. Its protein is CSVWDRGLEFGYTF.

The gene calls are TRBV7-2 and TRBJ2-1; 9 nucleotides align to TRBD2. The junction had 17 bases not matched to a gene; V was cut back by 5 bases and J by 6 bases. The length of the CDR3 is 18 residues. Looked up from germline, CDR1 is SGHTA and CDR2 is FQGNSA. This CDR3 is CASSPVGAGGFSVNEQFF. The CDR3 DNA reads TGTGCCAGCAGCCCGGTGGGAGCGGGAGGCTTCAGTGTCAATGAGCAGTTCTTC.